This TCR beta chain comes out of a study of Graves' ophthalmopathy and Graves' hyperthyroidism. As the template, RNA transcripts were used to amplify TCR beta CDR3 regions. Second-round multiplex PCR came after a first-round RT-PCR that employed HTBI primers. MiXCR, applied by TCRdb to the multiplex PCR reads, yields one record per CDR3 protein. The repertoire holds roughly 1.1 million distinct CDR3 sequences, with 35% to 40% as singletons. Trimming removed 7 bases from V and 5 bases from J; junction bases left unmatched: 7. The CDR3 spans 14 residues. CDR1 and CDR2 (germline): KGHDR, SFDVKD. Sequencing was performed on peripheral blood or thyroid tissue (not recorded which). This receptor was identified in an adult man with Graves' hyperthyroidism. The rearrangement joins TRBV24-1 to TRBJ1-1, with TRBD1 identical over 9 bases. The CDR3 reads CATRTGTGQTEAFF. The CDR3 coding sequence is TGTGCCACCAGGACCGGGACAGGGCAAACTGAAGCTTTCTTT.